This record looks at one TCR beta chain sequence and its context. Antigen: not known. With a J-beta primer mix and a sample-barcoded 5' primer, a second PCR ran roughly 6 to 11 cycles. TCRdb analysed the 5' RACE reads with MiXCR anew, one entry per CDR3 protein. The sample lists approximately 600,000 distinct CDR3 sequences, about 53% occurring once. This entry is derived from a study of blood T cells in healthy people across ages. Points from the study as a whole: Naive CD4+ cells and diversity were both higher in long-lived donors than in aged donors.

Germline V gene sequence: CDR1 SQVTM, CDR2 ANQGSEA. This CDR3 is 13 amino acids long. With V trimmed by 3 bases and J by 11 bases, 10 bases remained unmatched. The donors, all healthy, were Caucasians living in Russia, aged about 6 to 100. Material: blood. The chain carries TRBV29-1 and TRBJ2-1, with 7 bases lining up with TRBD2. This sequence was found in a man in his fifties or sixties in good health. The CDR3 is CSVDTWSGDQQFF. The CDR3 region has the DNA TGCAGCGTTGATACGTGGAGCGGGGACCAGCAGTTCTTC.